This passage covers 8 T cell receptor beta chains from one sample sequenced in a study of cytotoxic CD8 clonotypes in ibrutinib-treated CLL. Assay used: immunoSEQ multiplex PCR; TCRdb lists only in-frame clones, some missing. The repertoire holds hundreds of thousands of clones, with roughly 70% as singletons. The sequences come from PBMCs, collected after 36 months of ibrutinib treatment. These receptors were collected from a human donor with chronic lymphocytic leukemia.

The chain combines TRBV18 with TRBJ1-2; 7 bases are shared with TRBD1. Per the germline V gene, CDR1 is KGHSH and CDR2 is LQKENI. The junction had 13 bases not matched to a gene; V was cut back by 6 bases and J by 0 bases. CDR3 length: 17 residues. This chain's CDR3 is CASSYTFGTATNYGYTF. CDR3 in DNA: TGTGCCAGCTCGTACACATTTGGGACAGCAACTAACTATGGCTACACCTTC. Complete variable domain (other parts from reference TRBV18 and TRBJ1-2): NAGVMQNPRHLVRRRGQEARLRCSPMKGHSHVYWYRQLPEEGLKFMVYLQKENIIDESGMPKERFSAEFPKEGPSILRIQQVVRGDSAAYFCASSYTFGTATNYGYTFGSGTRLTVV.

As concerns this clone: The same CDR3 can be traced to other DNA sequences in this sample. The J gene is TRBJ2-7, the V gene TRBV27; 10 nucleotides match TRBD1. The CDR3 spans 14 residues. After removal of 2 bases from V and 2 bases from J, the junction contained 0 bases not matched to a gene. Germline CDR1 is MNHEY and CDR2 is SMNVEV (reference sequence). For the CDR3, the DNA is TGTGCCAGCAGTTTAGGGACAGGGGCCTACGAGCAGTACTTC. Its translation is CASSLGTGAYEQYF.

The rearrangement uses TRBV15 and TRBJ2-3; D unclear. This CDR3 is 12 amino acids long. V was trimmed by 3 bases and J by 2 bases, leaving 3 bases between them. CDR1 and CDR2 (germline): LNHNV, YYDKDF (reference sequence). The CDR3: CATSRYTDTQYF. CDR3 in DNA: TGTGCCACCAGCAGGTACACAGATACGCAGTATTTT.

The gene calls are TRBV7-6 and TRBJ1-2; 10 bases are shared with TRBD1. The junction had 10 bases not matched to a gene; V was cut back by 5 bases and J by 4 bases. The germline V gene has CDR1 SGHVS and CDR2 FNYEAQ. The CDR3 is made up of 16 amino acids. CDR3 DNA: TGTGCCAGCAGCCTCCGGGACAGGGGTTTCGTCTATGGCTACACCTTC. Amino acids: CASSLRDRGFVYGYTF.

This clone was detected only once. The V and J genes are TRBV6-1 and TRBJ2-7; D gene ambiguous. The germline CDR1 and CDR2 sequences are MNHNS and SASEGT. The CDR3 contains 14 residues. Trimming stripped 0 bases from V and 4 bases from J, with 10 bases between. The CDR3 loop reads CASSEAGSIYEQYF. The DNA of the CDR3 is TGTGCCAGCAGTGAAGCGGGCAGTATTTACGAGCAGTACTTC.

V is TRBV6-1 and J is TRBJ2-7; D might be TRBD2 (7 bases). This CDR3 has 12 amino acids. In germline, CDR1 is MNHNS, CDR2 SASEGT. Trimming took off 2 bases at V and 6 bases at J, with 8 bases between the two ends. CDR3 DNA: TGTGCCAGCAGTGAAAGGGGGGGCGAGCAGTACTTC. Amino acid sequence: CASSERGGEQYF.

The chain employs TRBV10-3 and TRBJ2-7; TRBD2 matches 8 bases. Trimming cost V 2 bases and J 2 bases; bases outside gene matches: 8. The CDR3 extends over 16 amino acids. The germline V gene has CDR1 ENHRY and CDR2 SYGVKD. The CDR3 DNA reads TGTGCCATCAGTGAGGGGACTAGGATGGATACCTACGAGCAGTACTTC. Translated, it gives CAISEGTRMDTYEQYF.

The rearrangement links TRBV4-3 to TRBJ2-5; D gene uncertain. Germline CDR1 reads LGHNA; CDR2 reads YSLEER. The CDR3 is 13 amino acids. The V end was cut by 0 bases, the J end by 7 bases, with 9 bases between. Written as DNA, the CDR3 is TGCGCCAGCAGCCAAGATGGAACGGGGACCCAGTACTTC. Its translation: CASSQDGTGTQYF.